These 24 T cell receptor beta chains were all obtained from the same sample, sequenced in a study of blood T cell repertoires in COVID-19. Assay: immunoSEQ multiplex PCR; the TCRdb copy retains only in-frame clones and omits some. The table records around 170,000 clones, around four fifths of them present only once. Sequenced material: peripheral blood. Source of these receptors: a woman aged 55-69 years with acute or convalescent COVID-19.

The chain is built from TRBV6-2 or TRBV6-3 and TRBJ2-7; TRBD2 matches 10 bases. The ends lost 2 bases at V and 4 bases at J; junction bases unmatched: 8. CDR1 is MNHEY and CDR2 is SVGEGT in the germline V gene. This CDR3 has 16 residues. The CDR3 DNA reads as TGTGCCAGCAGTTACCCTCAGCGGGGGGGCCGTTACGAGCAGTACTTC. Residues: CASSYPQRGGRYEQYF.

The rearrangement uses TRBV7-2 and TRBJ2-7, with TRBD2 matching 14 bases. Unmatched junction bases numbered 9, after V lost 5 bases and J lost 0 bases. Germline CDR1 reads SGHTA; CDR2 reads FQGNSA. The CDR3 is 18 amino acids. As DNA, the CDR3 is TGTGCCAGCAGCCGGACTAGCGGGGGGCCTCTAAGCTCCTACGAGCAGTACTTC. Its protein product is CASSRTSGGPLSSYEQYF.

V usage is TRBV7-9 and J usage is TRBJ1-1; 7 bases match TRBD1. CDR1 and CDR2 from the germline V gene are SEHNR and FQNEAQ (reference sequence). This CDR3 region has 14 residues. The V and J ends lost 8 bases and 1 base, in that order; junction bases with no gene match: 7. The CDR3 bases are TGTGCCAGCGCATACTCAGGGGGGAACACTGAAGCTTTCTTT. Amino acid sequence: CASAYSGGNTEAFF.

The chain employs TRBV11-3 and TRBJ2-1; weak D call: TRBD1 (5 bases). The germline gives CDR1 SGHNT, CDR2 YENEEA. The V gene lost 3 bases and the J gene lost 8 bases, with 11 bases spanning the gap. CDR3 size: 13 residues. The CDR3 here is CASSFQGMDEQFF. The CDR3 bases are TGTGCCAGCAGCTTTCAGGGAATGGATGAGCAGTTCTTC.

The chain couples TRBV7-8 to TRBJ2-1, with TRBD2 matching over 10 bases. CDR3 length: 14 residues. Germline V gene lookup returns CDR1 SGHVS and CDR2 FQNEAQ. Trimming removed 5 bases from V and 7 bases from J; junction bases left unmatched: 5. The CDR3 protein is CASSLSGGFNEQFF. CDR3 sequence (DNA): TGTGCCAGCAGCCTTAGCGGGGGGTTTAATGAGCAGTTCTTC. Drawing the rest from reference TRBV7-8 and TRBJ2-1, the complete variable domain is GAGVSQSPRYKVAKRGQDVALRCDPISGHVSLFWYQQALGQGPEFLTYFQNEAQLDKSGLPSDRFFAERPEGSVSTLKIQRTQQEDSAVYLCASSLSGGFNEQFFGPGTRLTVL.

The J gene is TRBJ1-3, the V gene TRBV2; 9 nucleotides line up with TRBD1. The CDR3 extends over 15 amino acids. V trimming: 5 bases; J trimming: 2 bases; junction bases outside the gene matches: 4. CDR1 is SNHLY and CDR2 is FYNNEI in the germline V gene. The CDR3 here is CASSRDRATGNTIYF. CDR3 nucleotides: TGTGCCAGCAGTCGGGACAGGGCCACTGGAAACACCATATATTTT.

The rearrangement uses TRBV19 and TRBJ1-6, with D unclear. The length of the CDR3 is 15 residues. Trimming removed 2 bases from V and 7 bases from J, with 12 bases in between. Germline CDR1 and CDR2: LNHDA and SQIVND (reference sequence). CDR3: CASSIYPGGNSPLHF. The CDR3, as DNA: TGTGCCAGTAGTATATATCCGGGTGGGAATTCACCCCTCCACTTT.

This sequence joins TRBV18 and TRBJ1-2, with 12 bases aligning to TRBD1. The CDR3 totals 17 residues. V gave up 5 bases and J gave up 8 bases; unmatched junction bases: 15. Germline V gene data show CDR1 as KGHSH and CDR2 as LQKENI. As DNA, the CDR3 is TGTGCCAGCTCAACCACCGGGACAGGGGGCTCCGAGGGGGGCTACACCTTC. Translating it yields CASSTTGTGGSEGGYTF.

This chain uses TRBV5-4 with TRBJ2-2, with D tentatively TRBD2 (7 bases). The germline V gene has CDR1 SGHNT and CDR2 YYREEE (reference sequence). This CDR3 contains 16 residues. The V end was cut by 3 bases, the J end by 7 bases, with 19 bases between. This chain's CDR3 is CASSSPPGGAVGELFF. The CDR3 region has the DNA TGTGCCAGCAGCTCCCCCCCTGGGGGGGCGGTCGGGGAGCTGTTTTTT.

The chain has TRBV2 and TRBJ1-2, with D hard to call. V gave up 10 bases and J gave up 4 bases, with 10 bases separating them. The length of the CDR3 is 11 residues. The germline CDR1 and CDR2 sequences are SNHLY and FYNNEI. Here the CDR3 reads CAIYPSYGYTF. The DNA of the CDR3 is TGTGCCATTTATCCCAGCTATGGCTACACCTTC.

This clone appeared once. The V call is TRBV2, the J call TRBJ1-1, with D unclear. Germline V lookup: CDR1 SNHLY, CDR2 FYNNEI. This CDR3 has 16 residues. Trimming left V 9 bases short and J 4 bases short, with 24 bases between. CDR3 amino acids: CASLRSRSPDGTEAFF. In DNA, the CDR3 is TGTGCCAGTCTGCGGTCCCGTTCTCCAGATGGCACTGAAGCTTTCTTT.

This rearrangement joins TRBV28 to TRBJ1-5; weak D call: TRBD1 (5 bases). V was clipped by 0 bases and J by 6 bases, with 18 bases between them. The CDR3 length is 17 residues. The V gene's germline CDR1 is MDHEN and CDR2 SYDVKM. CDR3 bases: TGTGCCAGCAGTTTATGGGGGGGTGAGGTAATGGTTCAGCCCCAGCATTTT. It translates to CASSLWGGEVMVQPQHF.

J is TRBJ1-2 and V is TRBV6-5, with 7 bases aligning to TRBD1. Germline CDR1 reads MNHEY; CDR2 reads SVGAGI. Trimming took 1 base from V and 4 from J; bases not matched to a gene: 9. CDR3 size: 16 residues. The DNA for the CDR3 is TGTGCCAGCAGTTACTTCAGGGGGAGGCGTCCCTATGGCTACACCTTC. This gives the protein CASSYFRGRRPYGYTF.

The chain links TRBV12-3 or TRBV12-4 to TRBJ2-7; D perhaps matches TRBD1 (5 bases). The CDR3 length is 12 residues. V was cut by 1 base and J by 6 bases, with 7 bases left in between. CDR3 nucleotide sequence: TGTGCCAGCAGTTTAGGCAGGGCCGAGCAGTACTTC. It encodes CASSLGRAEQYF.

CDR3 sequence reads: CASSLAPRGIASTDTQYF. The CDR3, as DNA: TGCGCCAGCAGCTTGGCCCCGAGGGGGATAGCTAGCACAGATACGCAGTATTTT. The gene calls are TRBV5-1 and TRBJ2-3; a weak D match, TRBD1 (6 bases). The length of the CDR3 is 18 residues. V was shortened by 0 bases and J by 0 bases, with 17 bases between the two germline ends. Germline CDR1 SGHRS, CDR2 YFSETQ.

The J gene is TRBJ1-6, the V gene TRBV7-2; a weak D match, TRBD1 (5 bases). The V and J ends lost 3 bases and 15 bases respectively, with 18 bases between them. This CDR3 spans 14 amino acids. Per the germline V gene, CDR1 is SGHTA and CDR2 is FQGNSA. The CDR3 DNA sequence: TGTGCCAGCAGCTTTGCCCTGGGGGGAGAAGTCCTCCACTTT. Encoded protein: CASSFALGGEVLHF. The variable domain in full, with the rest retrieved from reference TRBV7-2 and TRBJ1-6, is GAGVSQSPSNKVTEKGKDVELRCDPISGHTALYWYRQSLGQGLEFLIYFQGNSAPDKSGLPSDRFSAERTGGSVSTLTIQRTQQEDSAVYLCASSFALGGEVLHFGNGTRLTVT.

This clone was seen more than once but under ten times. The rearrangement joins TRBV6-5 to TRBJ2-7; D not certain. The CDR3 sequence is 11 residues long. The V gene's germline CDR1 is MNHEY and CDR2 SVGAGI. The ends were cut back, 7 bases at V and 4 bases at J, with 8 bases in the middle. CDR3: CASMRLYEQYF. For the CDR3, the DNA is TGTGCCAGCATGCGCTTATACGAGCAGTACTTC.

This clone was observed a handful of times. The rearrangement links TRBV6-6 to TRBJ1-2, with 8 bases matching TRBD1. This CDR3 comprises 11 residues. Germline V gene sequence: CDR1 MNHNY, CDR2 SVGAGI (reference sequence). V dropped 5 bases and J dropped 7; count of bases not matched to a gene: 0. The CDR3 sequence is CASSDRGGYTF. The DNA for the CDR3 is TGTGCCAGCAGTGACAGGGGTGGCTACACCTTC.

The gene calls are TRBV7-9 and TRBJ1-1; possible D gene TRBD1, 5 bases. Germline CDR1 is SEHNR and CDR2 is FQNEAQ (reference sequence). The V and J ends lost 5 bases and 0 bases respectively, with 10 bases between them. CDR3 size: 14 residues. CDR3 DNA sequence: TGTGCCAGCAGCCTGGACAACATGAACACTGAAGCTTTCTTT. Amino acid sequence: CASSLDNMNTEAFF.

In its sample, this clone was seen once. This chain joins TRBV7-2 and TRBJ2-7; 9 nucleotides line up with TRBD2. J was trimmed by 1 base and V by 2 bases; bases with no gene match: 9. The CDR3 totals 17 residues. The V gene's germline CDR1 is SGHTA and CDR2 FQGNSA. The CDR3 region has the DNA TGTGCCAGCAGCTTAAATTCCGCGGGGGGGCGGTCCTACGAGCAGTACTTC. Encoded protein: CASSLNSAGGRSYEQYF.

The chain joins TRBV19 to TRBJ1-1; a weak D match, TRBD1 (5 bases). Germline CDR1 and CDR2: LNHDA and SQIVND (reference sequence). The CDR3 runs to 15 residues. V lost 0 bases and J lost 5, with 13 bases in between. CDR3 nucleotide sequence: TGTGCCAGTAGTATAGAGGGGGGTTATTCTACTGAAGCTTTCTTT. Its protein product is CASSIEGGYSTEAFF.

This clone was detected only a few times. The CDR3 region has the DNA TGTGCCAGCAGTTACGGGGCGACTAGCGGGTTAACCTACGAGCAGTACTTC. It translates to CASSYGATSGLTYEQYF. J is TRBJ2-7 and V is TRBV6-2 or TRBV6-3; TRBD2 matches 10 bases. Germline V gene lookup returns CDR1 MNHEY and CDR2 SVGEGT. This CDR3 spans 17 amino acids. Trimming at V came to 2 bases and at J to 2 bases, leaving 9 bases not matched to a gene.

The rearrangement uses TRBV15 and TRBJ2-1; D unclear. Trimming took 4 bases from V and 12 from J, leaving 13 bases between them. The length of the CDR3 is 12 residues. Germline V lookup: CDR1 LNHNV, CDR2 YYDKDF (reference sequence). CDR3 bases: TGTGCCACCAGCACCCCCCAAGGAGTGCAGTTCTTC. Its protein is CATSTPQGVQFF.

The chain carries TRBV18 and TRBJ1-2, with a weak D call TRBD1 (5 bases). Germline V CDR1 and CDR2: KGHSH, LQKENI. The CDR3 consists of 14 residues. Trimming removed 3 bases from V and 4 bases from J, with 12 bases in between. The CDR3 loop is CASSPQGGFYGYTF. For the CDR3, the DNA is TGTGCCAGCTCACCCCAGGGAGGGTTCTATGGCTACACCTTC.